This TCR beta chain is drawn from a study of T-cell reconstitution after alpha-beta-depleted transplantation in children. Per germline, CDR1 SQVTM and CDR2 ANQGSEA. V lost 6 bases and J 9 bases, leaving 9 bases between the germline ends. This CDR3 contains 10 residues. General observations from the study: A year post-transplant, T-cell counts and diversity derived mostly from newly produced T cells. Approximately two months post-transplant, alpha-beta T cells reportedly originated from several hundred expanded graft clones.

This clonotype came up many times. The antigen remains unidentified. Preparing the TCRbeta library involved the use of unique molecular identifiers. TCRdb called the PCR reads again in MiXCR, with one record for every CDR3 protein. The table has roughly 420,000 distinct CDR3 sequences, around 15% seen once; the top ten hold approximately 28%. The chain is built from TRBV29-1 and TRBJ2-1; D is perhaps TRBD1 (7 bases). This TCR was recovered from a boy less than two years old who had a stem cell transplant for Wiskott-Aldrich syndrome, so the T cells may come from the graft donor. Sequences were derived from PBMCs, mostly from graft donor cells, sampled 360 days after TCRalphabeta/CD19-depleted stem cell transplant. The CDR3 DNA sequence: TGCAGCGTGCAGGGGGGTGAGCAGTTCTTC. It is translated as CSVQGGEQFF.